The source of this TCR beta chain is a study of glioma-infiltrating T cells. Broader study findings: Only very few CDR3 sequences appeared in both tissue and blood. Tissue-blood divergence was below expectation in non-neoplastic patients, above in gliomas.

Sample share makes this clonotype medium-sized. Its antigen is unidentified. Amplification of TCR alpha and beta CDR3 regions from RNA used iRepertoire nested multiplex PCR. Input was roughly 100-450 ng of tissue mRNA or PBMC total RNA. TCRdb called the multiplex PCR reads again in MiXCR, with one record for every CDR3 protein. The sample has under 20,000 distinct CDR3 sequences, 58% seen once. This receptor was identified in a human donor with low-grade glioma or glioblastoma, undergoing nonglioma brain surgery, or in good health (not recorded which). The sequenced sample consisted of glioma tissue, nonneoplastic brain tissue, or PBMCs (not recorded which).

CDR3 in DNA: TGTGCCAGCAGCTTAGTACAGGGCGGCGGCAAGTCCTACGAGCAGTACTTC. It is translated as CASSLVQGGGKSYEQYF. This chain links TRBV7-9 with TRBJ2-7; a possible D gene is TRBD1 (6 bases). The CDR3 length is 17 residues. Looked up from germline, CDR1 is SEHNR and CDR2 is FQNEAQ (reference sequence). V gave up 1 base and J gave up 1 base, with 17 bases separating them. Complete variable domain (other parts from reference TRBV7-9 and TRBJ2-7): DTGVSQNPRHKITKRGQNVTFRCDPISEHNRLYWYRQTLGQGPEFLTYFQNEAQLEKSRLLSDRFSAERPKGSFSTLEIQRTEQGDSAMYLCASSLVQGGGKSYEQYFGPGTRLTVT.